These 8 T cell receptor beta chains originate from one sample sequenced in a study of a mutant IDH1 vaccine in newly diagnosed glioma. Time point of the sample: week 5, during vaccination. With topical imiquimod, each dose of the vaccine consisted of 300 ug of mutant IDH1 20-mer peptide. Generated by immunoSEQ multiplex PCR, the TCRdb table keeps only in-frame clones and is missing some. The sample includes approximately 60,000 clones, 65% to 90% seen only once; the top ten take 3% to 3.5%. Their antigens are not known. The material sequenced was PBMCs, taken from a glioma patient whose treatment included an IDH1 peptide vaccine. Receptors were obtained from a young woman with glioma. Some clones in this sample may be carry-over from other donors' samples.

CDR3 bases: TGTGCCAGCAGTCCCCGAAAGCGGGGATTCTACGAGCAGTACTTC. It yields the protein CASSPRKRGFYEQYF. The chain has TRBV7-2 and TRBJ2-7, with 7 positions matching TRBD2. The CDR3 has 15 residues. Unmatched junction bases numbered 11, after V lost 6 bases and J lost 3 bases. Germline V gene lookup returns CDR1 SGHTA and CDR2 FQGNSA.

The V and J genes are TRBV2 and TRBJ2-7; 7 bases map to TRBD1. Germline V gives CDR1 SNHLY, CDR2 FYNNEI. With 8 bases clipped from V and 5 bases from J, the junction kept 21 bases outside the gene matches. This CDR3 spans 17 amino acids. In nucleotides, the CDR3 is TGTGCCAGCCTCCTGGGGTTAGACAGGGTACTCTTCCACGAGCAGTACTTC. It is translated as CASLLGLDRVLFHEQYF. Supplemented by reference TRBV2 and TRBJ2-7, the full variable domain reads EPEVTQTPSHQVTQMGQEVILRCVPISNHLYFYWYRQILGQKVEFLVSFYNNEISEKSEIFDDQFSVERPDGSNFTLKIRSTKLEDSAMYFCASLLGLDRVLFHEQYFGPGTRLTVT.

This clone was picked up one time. The V gene is TRBV9, the J gene TRBJ2-7, with 8 bases aligning to TRBD2. Trimming cost V 0 bases and J 2 bases; bases outside gene matches: 4. Germline-derived CDR1 and CDR2 are SGDLS and YYNGEE. The length of the CDR3 is 15 residues. CDR3 region: CASSVGGSGAYEQYF. The DNA of the CDR3 is TGTGCCAGCAGCGTAGGGGGTAGCGGGGCCTACGAGCAGTACTTC. The complete variable domain, with remaining parts taken from reference TRBV9 and TRBJ2-7, reads DSGVTQTPKHLITATGQRVTLRCSPRSGDLSVYWYQQSLDQGLQFLIQYYNGEERAKGNILERFSAQQFPDLHSELNLSSLELGDSALYFCASSVGGSGAYEQYFGPGTRLTVT.

The genes are TRBV2 and TRBJ2-3; 8 positions agree with TRBD2. The V gene end was trimmed by 4 bases and the J gene end by 2 bases; junction bases not matched to a gene: 2. The CDR3 runs to 14 residues. Germline V gene data show CDR1 as SNHLY and CDR2 as FYNNEI. CDR3: CASSVRGATDTQYF. CDR3 DNA: TGTGCCAGCAGTGTGCGGGGGGCCACAGATACGCAGTATTTT.

The chain is built from TRBV6-1 and TRBJ2-5, with D possibly TRBD1 on 5 matching bases. Trimming removed 8 bases at V and 2 bases at J, with 18 bases between. The CDR3 contains 15 residues. CDR1 and CDR2 from the germline V gene are MNHNS and SASEGT. CDR3 protein: CASVNDSDLQETQYF. CDR3 bases: TGTGCCAGCGTCAATGACAGCGACCTACAAGAGACCCAGTACTTC.

The chain recombines TRBV2 with TRBJ1-1, with D tentatively TRBD1 (5 bases). CDR3 length: 18 amino acids. V was cut by 3 bases and J by 3 bases, with 23 bases left in between. CDR1 is SNHLY and CDR2 is FYNNEI in the germline V gene. The CDR3 reads CASSDVGWGTPSDTEAFF. CDR3 nucleotides: TGTGCCAGCAGTGATGTTGGGTGGGGGACCCCGTCCGACACTGAAGCTTTCTTT.

This chain connects TRBV7-9 to TRBJ1-2; tentatively, D is TRBD1 (5 bases). The CDR3 runs to 14 residues. From germline, CDR1 is SEHNR and CDR2 FQNEAQ (reference sequence). V was pared by 5 bases and J by 0 bases, with 10 bases between. The CDR3 spells CASSTETANYGYTF. CDR3 DNA: TGTGCCAGCAGCACCGAGACAGCTAACTATGGCTACACCTTC.

This chain connects TRBV27 to TRBJ2-7, with 7 bases fitting TRBD1. The V gene end was trimmed by 6 bases and the J gene end by 0 bases; junction bases not matched to a gene: 2. The CDR3 has 13 amino acids. Per the germline V gene, CDR1 is MNHEY and CDR2 is SMNVEV (reference sequence). CDR3 protein: CASRWTGSYEQYF. CDR3 nucleotides: TGTGCCAGCAGGTGGACAGGCTCCTACGAGCAGTACTTC.